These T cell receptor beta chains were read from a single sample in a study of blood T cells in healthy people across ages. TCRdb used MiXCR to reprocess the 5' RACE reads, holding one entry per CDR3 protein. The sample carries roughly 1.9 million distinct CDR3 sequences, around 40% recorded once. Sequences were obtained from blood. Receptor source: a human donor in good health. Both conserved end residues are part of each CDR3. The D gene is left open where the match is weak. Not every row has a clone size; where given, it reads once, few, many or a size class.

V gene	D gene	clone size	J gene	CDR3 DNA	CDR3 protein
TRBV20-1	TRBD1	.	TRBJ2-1	TGCAGTGCTCCGAAGACCGGGACAGGTCGCGATGAGCAGTTCTTC	CSAPKTGTGRDEQFF
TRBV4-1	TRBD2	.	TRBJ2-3	TGCGCCAGCAGCCAAGAGTCGGGGGGGCCTAGCACAGATACGCAGTATTTT	CASSQESGGPSTDTQYF
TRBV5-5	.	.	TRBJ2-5	TGTACCAGCGGGACAGCTGGGACCCAGTACTTC	CTSGTAGTQYF
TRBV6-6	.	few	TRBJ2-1	TGTGCCAGCAGTTCTACGGCCCCGGAAAATGAGCAGTTCTTC	CASSSTAPENEQFF
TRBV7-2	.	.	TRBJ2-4	TGTGCCAGCAGCTTAGCAGGGTTCAAGGAAAACATTCAGTACTTC	CASSLAGFKENIQYF
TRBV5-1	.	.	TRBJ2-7	TGCGCCAGCAGAGCAGGCGGGGAGGACATCTACGAGCAGTACTTC	CASRAGGEDIYEQYF
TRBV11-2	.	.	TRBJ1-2	TGTGCCAGCAGCTTAGATCGCTGGAGGGATGGCTACACCTTC	CASSLDRWRDGYTF
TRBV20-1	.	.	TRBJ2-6	TGCAGTGCTGGAAGCCCCCAAGGGTCTGGGGCCAACGTCCTGACTTTC	CSAGSPQGSGANVLTF
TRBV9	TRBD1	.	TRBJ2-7	TGTGCCAGCAGCGGAAGACAGGGATCCTACGAGCAGTACTTC	CASSGRQGSYEQYF
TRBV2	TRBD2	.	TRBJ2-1	TGTGCCGTACAAGCGGGGGCCCAAGTCAGCTCCTACAATGAGCAGTTCTTC	CAVQAGAQVSSYNEQFF
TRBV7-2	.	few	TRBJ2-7	TGTGCCAGCAGCTTACGCTTTGGCGATTACGAGCAGTACTTC	CASSLRFGDYEQYF
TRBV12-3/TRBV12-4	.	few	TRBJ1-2	TGTGCCAGCAGCCACCCTGATGGGCAGGAATACTATGGCTACACCTTC	CASSHPDGQEYYGYTF